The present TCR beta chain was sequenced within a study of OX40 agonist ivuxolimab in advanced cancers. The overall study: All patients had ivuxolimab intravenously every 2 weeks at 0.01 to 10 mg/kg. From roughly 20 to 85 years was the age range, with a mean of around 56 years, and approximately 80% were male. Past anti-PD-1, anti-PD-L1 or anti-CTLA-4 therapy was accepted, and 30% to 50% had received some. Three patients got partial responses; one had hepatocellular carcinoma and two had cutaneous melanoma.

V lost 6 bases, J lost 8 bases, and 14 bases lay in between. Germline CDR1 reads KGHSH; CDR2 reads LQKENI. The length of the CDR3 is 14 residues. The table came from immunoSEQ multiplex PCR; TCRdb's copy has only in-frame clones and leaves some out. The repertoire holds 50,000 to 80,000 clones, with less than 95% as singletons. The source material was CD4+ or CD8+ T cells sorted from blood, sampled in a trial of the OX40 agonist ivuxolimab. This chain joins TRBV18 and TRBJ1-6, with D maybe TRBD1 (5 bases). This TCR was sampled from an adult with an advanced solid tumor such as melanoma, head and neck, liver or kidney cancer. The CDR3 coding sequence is TGTGCCAGCTCTCCCACAGGCCTAGATTCACCCCTCCACTTT. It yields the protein CASSPTGLDSPLHF.